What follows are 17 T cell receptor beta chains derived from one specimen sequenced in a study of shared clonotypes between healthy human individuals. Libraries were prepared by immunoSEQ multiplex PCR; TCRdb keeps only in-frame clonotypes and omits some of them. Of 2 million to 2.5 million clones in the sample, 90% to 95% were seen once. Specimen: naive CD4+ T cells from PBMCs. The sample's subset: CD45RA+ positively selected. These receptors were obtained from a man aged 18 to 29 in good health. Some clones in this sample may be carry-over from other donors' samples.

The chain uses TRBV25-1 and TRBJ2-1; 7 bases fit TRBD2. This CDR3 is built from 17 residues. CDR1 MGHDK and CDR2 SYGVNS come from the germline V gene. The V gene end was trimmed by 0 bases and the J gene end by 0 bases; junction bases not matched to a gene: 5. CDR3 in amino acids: CASSEYTSASSYNEQFF. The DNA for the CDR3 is TGTGCCAGCAGTGAATATACTAGCGCGAGCTCCTACAATGAGCAGTTCTTC.

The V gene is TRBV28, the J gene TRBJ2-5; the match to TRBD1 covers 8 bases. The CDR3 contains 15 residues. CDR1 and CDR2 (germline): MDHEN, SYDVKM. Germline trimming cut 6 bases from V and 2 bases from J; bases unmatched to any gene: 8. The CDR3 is CASSAPGQVQETQYF. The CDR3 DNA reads TGTGCCAGCAGCGCCCCGGGACAGGTACAAGAGACCCAGTACTTC.

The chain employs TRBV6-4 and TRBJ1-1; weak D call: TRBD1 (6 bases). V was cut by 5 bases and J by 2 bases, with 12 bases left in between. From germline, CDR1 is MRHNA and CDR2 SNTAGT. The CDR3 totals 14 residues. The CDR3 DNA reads TGTGCCAGCAGTCCCGGGACACCCAACACTGAAGCTTTCTTT. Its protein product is CASSPGTPNTEAFF.

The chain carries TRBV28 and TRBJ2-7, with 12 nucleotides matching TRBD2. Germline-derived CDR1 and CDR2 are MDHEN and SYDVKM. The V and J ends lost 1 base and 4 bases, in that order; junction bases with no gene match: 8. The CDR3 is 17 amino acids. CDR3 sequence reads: CASSLYQGLAGSYEQYF. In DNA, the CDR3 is TGTGCCAGCAGTTTATACCAGGGACTAGCGGGCTCGTACGAGCAGTACTTC.

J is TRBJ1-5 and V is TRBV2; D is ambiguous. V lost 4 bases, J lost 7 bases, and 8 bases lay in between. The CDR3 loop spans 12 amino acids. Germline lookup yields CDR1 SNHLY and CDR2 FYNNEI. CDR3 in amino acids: CASSGVGQPQHF. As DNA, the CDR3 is TGTGCCAGCAGTGGTGTGGGGCAGCCCCAGCATTTT. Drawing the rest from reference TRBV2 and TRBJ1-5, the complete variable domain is EPEVTQTPSHQVTQMGQEVILRCVPISNHLYFYWYRQILGQKVEFLVSFYNNEISEKSEIFDDQFSVERPDGSNFTLKIRSTKLEDSAMYFCASSGVGQPQHFGDGTRLSIL.

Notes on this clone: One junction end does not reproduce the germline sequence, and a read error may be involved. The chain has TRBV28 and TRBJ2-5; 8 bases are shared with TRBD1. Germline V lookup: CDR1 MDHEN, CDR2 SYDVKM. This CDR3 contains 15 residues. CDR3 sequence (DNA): TGTGCCAGCAGTTCCCCAGCTTTACAGGGGGGCCCAGTCGACTTC. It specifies CASSSPALQGGPVDF.

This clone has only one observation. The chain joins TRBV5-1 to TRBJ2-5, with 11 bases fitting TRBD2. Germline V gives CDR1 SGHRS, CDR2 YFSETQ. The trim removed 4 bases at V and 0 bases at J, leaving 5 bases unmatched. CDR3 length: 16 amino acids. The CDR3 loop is CASSHQTSGDQETQYF. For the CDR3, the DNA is TGCGCCAGCAGCCATCAGACTAGCGGGGACCAAGAGACCCAGTACTTC.

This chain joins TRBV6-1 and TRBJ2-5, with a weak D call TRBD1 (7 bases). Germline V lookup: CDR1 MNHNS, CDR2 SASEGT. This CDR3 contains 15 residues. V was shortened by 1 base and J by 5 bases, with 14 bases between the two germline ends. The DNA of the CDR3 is TGTGCCAGCAGTGAAGTGGCAGGGGGAGGCGAGACCCAGTACTTC. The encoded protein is CASSEVAGGGETQYF.

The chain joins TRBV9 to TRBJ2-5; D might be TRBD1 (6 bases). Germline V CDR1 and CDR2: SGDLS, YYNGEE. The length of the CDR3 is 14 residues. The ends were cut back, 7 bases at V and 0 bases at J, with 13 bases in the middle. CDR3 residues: CASGPTGYQETQYF. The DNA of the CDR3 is TGTGCCAGCGGACCTACAGGGTACCAAGAGACCCAGTACTTC. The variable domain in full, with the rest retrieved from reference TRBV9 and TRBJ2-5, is DSGVTQTPKHLITATGQRVTLRCSPRSGDLSVYWYQQSLDQGLQFLIQYYNGEERAKGNILERFSAQQFPDLHSELNLSSLELGDSALYFCASGPTGYQETQYFGPGTRLLVL.

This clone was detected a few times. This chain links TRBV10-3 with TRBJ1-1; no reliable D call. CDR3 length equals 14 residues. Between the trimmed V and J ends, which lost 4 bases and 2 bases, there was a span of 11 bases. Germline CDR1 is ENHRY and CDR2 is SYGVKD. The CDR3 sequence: CAISAASDNTEAFF. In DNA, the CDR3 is TGTGCCATCAGTGCCGCTAGTGATAACACTGAAGCTTTCTTT.

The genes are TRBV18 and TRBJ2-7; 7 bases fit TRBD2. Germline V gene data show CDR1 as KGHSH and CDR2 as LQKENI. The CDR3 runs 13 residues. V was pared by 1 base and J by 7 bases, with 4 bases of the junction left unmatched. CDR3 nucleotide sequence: TGTGCCAGCTCACCACAGGGGACTAAAGAGCAGTACTTC. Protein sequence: CASSPQGTKEQYF.

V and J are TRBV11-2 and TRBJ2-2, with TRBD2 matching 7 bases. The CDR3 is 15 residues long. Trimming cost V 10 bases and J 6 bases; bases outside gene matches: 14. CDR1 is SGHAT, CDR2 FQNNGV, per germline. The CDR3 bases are TGTGCCACACTGACGGGAGGTGGGGACCCCGGGGAGCTGTTTTTT. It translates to CATLTGGGDPGELFF.

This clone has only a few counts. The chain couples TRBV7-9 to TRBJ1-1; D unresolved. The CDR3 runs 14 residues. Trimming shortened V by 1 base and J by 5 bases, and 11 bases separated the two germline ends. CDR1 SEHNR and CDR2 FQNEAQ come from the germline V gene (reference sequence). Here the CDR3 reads CASSLVQKRTEAFF. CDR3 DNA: TGTGCCAGCAGCTTAGTACAGAAGAGGACTGAAGCTTTCTTT.

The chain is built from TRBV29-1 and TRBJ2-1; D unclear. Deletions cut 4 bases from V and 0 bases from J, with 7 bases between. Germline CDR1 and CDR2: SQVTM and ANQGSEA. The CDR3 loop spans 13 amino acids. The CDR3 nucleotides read TGCAGCGTTGCTGGAAGCTCCTACAATGAGCAGTTCTTC. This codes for CSVAGSSYNEQFF.

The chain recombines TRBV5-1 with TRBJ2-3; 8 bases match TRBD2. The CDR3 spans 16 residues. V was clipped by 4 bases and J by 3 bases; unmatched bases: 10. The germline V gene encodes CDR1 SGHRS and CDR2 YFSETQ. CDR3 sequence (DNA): TGCGCCAGCAGCCCCGCAGCGGGAGTAGGGACAGATACGCAGTATTTT. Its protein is CASSPAAGVGTDTQYF.

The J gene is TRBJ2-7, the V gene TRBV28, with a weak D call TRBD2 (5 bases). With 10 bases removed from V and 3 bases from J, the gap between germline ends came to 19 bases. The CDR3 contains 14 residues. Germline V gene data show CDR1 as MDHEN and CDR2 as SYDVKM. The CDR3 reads CATRGSGINYEQYF. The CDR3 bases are TGTGCCACCCGAGGGTCCGGGATCAACTACGAGCAGTACTTC.

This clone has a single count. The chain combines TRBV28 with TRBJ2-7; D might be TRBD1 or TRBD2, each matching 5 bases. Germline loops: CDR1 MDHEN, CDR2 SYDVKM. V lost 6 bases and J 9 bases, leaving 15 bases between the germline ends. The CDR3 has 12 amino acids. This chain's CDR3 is CASSPPGQGQYF. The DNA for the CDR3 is TGTGCCAGCAGCCCCCCGGGGCAAGGGCAGTACTTC.